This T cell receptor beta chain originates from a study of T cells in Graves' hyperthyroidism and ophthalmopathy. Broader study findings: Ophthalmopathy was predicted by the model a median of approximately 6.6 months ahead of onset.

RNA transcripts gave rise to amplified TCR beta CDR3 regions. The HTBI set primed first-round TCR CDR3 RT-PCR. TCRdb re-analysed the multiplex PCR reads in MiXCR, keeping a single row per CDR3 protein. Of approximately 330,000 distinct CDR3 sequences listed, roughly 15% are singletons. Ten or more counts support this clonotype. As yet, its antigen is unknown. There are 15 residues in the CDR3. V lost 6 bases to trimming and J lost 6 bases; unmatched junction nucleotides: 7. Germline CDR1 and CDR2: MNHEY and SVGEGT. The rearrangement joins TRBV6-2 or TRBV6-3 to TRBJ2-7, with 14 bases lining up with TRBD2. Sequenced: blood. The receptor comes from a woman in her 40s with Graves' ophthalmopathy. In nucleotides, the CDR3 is TGTGCCAGCAGACGACTAGCGGGGGGGCGTTCCGAGCAGTACTTC. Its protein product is CASRRLAGGRSEQYF.